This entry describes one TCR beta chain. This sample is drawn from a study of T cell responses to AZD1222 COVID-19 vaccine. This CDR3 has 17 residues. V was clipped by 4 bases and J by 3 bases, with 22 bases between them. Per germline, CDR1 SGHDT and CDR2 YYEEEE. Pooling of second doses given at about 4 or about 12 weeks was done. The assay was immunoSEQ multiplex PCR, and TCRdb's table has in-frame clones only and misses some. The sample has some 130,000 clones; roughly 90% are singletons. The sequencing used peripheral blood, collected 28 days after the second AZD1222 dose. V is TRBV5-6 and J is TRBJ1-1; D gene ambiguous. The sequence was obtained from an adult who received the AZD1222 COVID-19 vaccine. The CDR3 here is CASSPRLSKGGHTEAFF. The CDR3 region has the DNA TGTGCCAGCAGCCCTCGTCTCAGCAAGGGAGGGCACACTGAAGCTTTCTTT.